Below are 32 T cell receptor beta chains sequenced from a single sample in a study of neurological immune-mediated disorders. Time point meaning: longitudinal time-point 3. TCRdb redid the calling of the 5' RACE reads with MiXCR, one entry per CDR3 protein. The sample holds approximately 58,000 distinct CDR3 sequences, approximately 8.4% seen once. The source material was PBMCs. The source is a woman aged 35 to 49 in good health.

This clonotype was picked up many times. The gene calls are TRBV20-1 and TRBJ1-1; unclear D gene. The V gene lost 6 bases and the J gene lost 6 bases, with 23 bases spanning the gap. CDR1 DFQATT and CDR2 SNEGSKA come from the germline V gene (reference sequence). The length of the CDR3 is 15 residues. CDR3 DNA: TGCAGTGCCAACTGGGCCCGACACCTAAACGCTGAAGCTTTCTTT. Translated, it gives CSANWARHLNAEAFF.

Many counts were recorded for this clonotype. The genes are TRBV6-6 and TRBJ2-3; TRBD2 is a possible D gene (6 bases). Germline loops: CDR1 MNHNY, CDR2 SVGAGI (reference sequence). Between the trimmed V and J ends, which lost 5 bases and 2 bases, there was a span of 23 bases. CDR3 length: 18 residues. CDR3 sequence: CASSPGRGRGRLTDTQYF. CDR3 bases: TGTGCCAGCAGTCCGGGTCGAGGGCGGGGACGACTCACAGATACGCAGTATTTT.

This chain joins TRBV29-1 and TRBJ1-1; 9 bases are a match to TRBD1. This CDR3 is 16 amino acids long. Germline-derived CDR1 and CDR2 are SQVTM and ANQGSEA. Trimming took 7 bases from V and 2 from J; bases not matched to a gene: 14. The CDR3 nucleotides are TGCAGCGGCATTACAGGGGGCGTAAGTGGTAACACTGAAGCTTTCTTT. Translation: CSGITGGVSGNTEAFF.

This clonotype was observed at least ten times. V and J are TRBV11-2 and TRBJ1-1; D remains ambiguous. CDR1 is SGHAT, CDR2 FQNNGV, per germline. Trimming took off 3 bases at V and 6 bases at J, with 17 bases between the two ends. The CDR3 covers 15 residues. CDR3 DNA: TGTGCCAGCAGCTTCGGCGGGTTCTCGTCCGCTGAAGCTTTCTTT. Its translation: CASSFGGFSSAEAFF. The full variable domain, with the rest looked up from reference TRBV11-2 and TRBJ1-1, is EAGVAQSPRYKIIEKRQSVAFWCNPISGHATLYWYQQILGQGPKLLIQFQNNGVVDDSQLPKDRFSAERLKGVDSTLKIQPAKLEDSAVYLCASSFGGFSSAEAFFGQGTRLTVV.

In its sample, this clonotype was seen many times. J is TRBJ2-1 and V is TRBV12-3 or TRBV12-4; 9 bases match TRBD2. With 6 bases clipped from V and 4 bases from J, the junction kept 7 bases outside the gene matches. The CDR3 is made up of 15 amino acids. This chain's CDR3 is CASSILAGPYNEQFF. The CDR3 DNA reads TGTGCCAGCAGCATACTAGCGGGCCCTTACAATGAGCAGTTCTTC.

This clonotype was observed at least ten times. This rearrangement joins TRBV6-4 to TRBJ2-7, with unresolved D. Trimming cost V 9 bases and J 0 bases, with 6 bases left between them. Germline CDR1 is MRHNA and CDR2 is SNTAGT. This CDR3 is built from 11 residues. This CDR3 is CARSVSYEQYF. The CDR3 nucleotides are TGTGCCAGGTCCGTCTCCTACGAGCAGTACTTC.

This clonotype occurred many times. This sequence joins TRBV4-2 and TRBJ1-2; D is perhaps TRBD1 (5 bases). Deletions cut 5 bases from V and 6 bases from J, with 13 bases between. The CDR3 runs to 13 residues. Germline CDR1 and CDR2: LGHNA and YNFKEQ. CDR3 in amino acids: CASSYGQGDGYTF. The DNA for the CDR3 is TGTGCCAGCAGCTATGGACAAGGAGATGGCTACACCTTC.

This clonotype was found many times. V gene TRBV7-2 combines with J gene TRBJ1-3; TRBD1 might be the D (6 bases). This CDR3 spans 19 amino acids. Germline loops: CDR1 SGHTA, CDR2 FQGNSA. The germline V and J ends were trimmed by 5 bases and 3 bases, with 26 bases remaining between them. CDR3 region: CASSRYWTLGGGDGNTIYF. CDR3 in DNA: TGTGCCAGCAGCCGATATTGGACTCTCGGGGGCGGAGATGGAAACACCATATATTTT.

In this sample, this clonotype turned up many times. The V gene is TRBV20-1, the J gene TRBJ2-3; D ambiguous. Deletions cut 4 bases from V and 3 bases from J, with 11 bases between. CDR1 and CDR2 (germline): DFQATT, SNEGSKA (reference sequence). The length of the CDR3 is 13 residues. DNA of the CDR3: TGCAGTGCTACCTTCCCACCAACAGATACGCAGTATTTT. This codes for CSATFPPTDTQYF.

This clonotype was recorded many times. The chain joins TRBV7-3 to TRBJ2-2, with D perhaps given as TRBD1 or TRBD2 (5 bases each). The V gene lost 2 bases and the J gene lost 4 bases, with 14 bases spanning the gap. Germline V lookup: CDR1 SGHTA, CDR2 FQGTGA. The CDR3 has 16 residues. The CDR3 reads CASSLFEGTVTGELFF. The CDR3 DNA reads TGTGCCAGCAGCTTATTTGAAGGGACGGTCACCGGGGAGCTGTTTTTT.

This clonotype was picked up many times. This CDR3 reads CASSPGIGELFF. DNA of the CDR3: TGTGCCAGCAGTCCGGGGATAGGAGAGCTGTTTTTT. V is TRBV12-3 or TRBV12-4 and J is TRBJ2-2, with D tentatively TRBD2 (5 bases). The CDR3 has 12 residues. The V gene lost 5 bases and the J gene lost 11 bases, with 12 bases spanning the gap.

At least ten counts were recorded for this clonotype. The chain employs TRBV4-1 and TRBJ1-2, with D perhaps TRBD1 (6 bases). CDR3 size: 16 residues. Germline V CDR1 and CDR2: MGHRA, YSYEKL. Trimming left V 0 bases short and J 7 bases short, with 18 bases between. The CDR3 DNA reads TGCGCCAGCAGCCAAGATTCAGGGGTTCCAGGCGGTGGCTACACCTTC. Its protein product is CASSQDSGVPGGGYTF.

This clonotype was recorded at least ten times. This chain connects TRBV16 to TRBJ2-1, with a weak D call TRBD1 (5 bases). CDR1 KGHSY and CDR2 FQNENV come from the germline V gene. CDR3 size: 14 residues. Trimming removed 2 bases from V and 6 bases from J, with 11 bases in between. CDR3 amino acids: CASSQLITGNEQFF. The DNA for the CDR3 is TGTGCCAGCAGCCAACTTATAACAGGCAATGAGCAGTTCTTC.

This clonotype was seen at least ten times. The chain recombines TRBV9 with TRBJ2-5; 7 positions match TRBD1. Germline loops: CDR1 SGDLS, CDR2 YYNGEE. V lost 4 bases and J lost 5; bases outside the gene matches: 8. The CDR3 loop spans 14 amino acids. The CDR3 spells CASSPQTGLETQYF. For the CDR3, the DNA is TGTGCCAGCAGCCCCCAGACAGGGCTGGAGACCCAGTACTTC.

This clonotype was seen at least ten times. CDR3 protein: CSARGPAEEQFF. DNA for the CDR3: TGCAGTGCTAGAGGCCCAGCGGAAGAGCAGTTCTTC. The V and J genes are TRBV20-1 and TRBJ2-1, with D perhaps matching TRBD2 (5 bases). Trimming shortened V by 1 base and J by 10 bases, and 11 bases separated the two germline ends. Per germline, CDR1 DFQATT and CDR2 SNEGSKA (reference sequence). This CDR3 is 12 amino acids long.

This clonotype showed up many times. This chain uses TRBV12-3 or TRBV12-4 with TRBJ1-1; weak D call: TRBD1 (5 bases). Trimming took 3 bases from V and 5 from J, leaving 10 bases between them. The CDR3 spans 13 residues. CDR3 sequence (DNA): TGTGCCAGCAGTTTCGGGGGTTATACTGAAGCTTTCTTT. This codes for CASSFGGYTEAFF.

With respect to this clonotype: A much larger clone differs from this one at a single base, so this may be a read error. V and J are TRBV5-1 and TRBJ2-3, with TRBD2 identical over 10 bases. This CDR3 has 15 amino acids. Germline CDR1 is SGHRS and CDR2 is YFSETQ. The DNA of the CDR3 is TGCGCCAGCAGCTACACAGCGGGAGGGGCAGATACGAAGTATTTT. Translating gives CASSYTAGGADTKYF.

This clonotype was seen many times. V is TRBV6-1 and J is TRBJ1-1; D remains ambiguous. This CDR3 is 14 amino acids long. Germline V gives CDR1 MNHNS, CDR2 SASEGT. V shed 5 bases and J shed 0 bases, with 10 bases lying between them. CDR3 residues: CASSQTQMNTEAFF. DNA for the CDR3: TGTGCCAGCAGTCAAACGCAGATGAACACTGAAGCTTTCTTT.

This clonotype was seen many times. This chain connects TRBV5-1 to TRBJ2-1; no clear D gene. CDR3 length: 15 amino acids. V lost 0 bases and J lost 3, with 10 bases in between. The germline gives CDR1 SGHRS, CDR2 YFSETQ. The CDR3 sequence: CASSLDNPIYNEQFF. CDR3 bases: TGCGCCAGCAGCTTGGACAACCCCATCTACAATGAGCAGTTCTTC.

This clonotype was picked up many times. The genes are TRBV6-2 or TRBV6-3 and TRBJ2-6; unclear D gene. This CDR3 contains 14 residues. CDR1 and CDR2 (germline): MNHEY, SVGEGT. V dropped 1 base and J dropped 0 bases, with 1 base sitting between them. The CDR3 DNA follows: TGTGCCAGCAGTTACTTCTCTGGGGCCAACGTCCTGACTTTC. It translates to CASSYFSGANVLTF.

This clonotype was observed at least ten times. This rearrangement joins TRBV5-1 to TRBJ1-1; no firm D call. The CDR3 sequence is 15 residues long. Germline assignment: CDR1 SGHRS and CDR2 YFSETQ. Deletions cut 3 bases from V and 2 bases from J, with 14 bases between. This chain's CDR3 is CASSWRRVENTEAFF. CDR3 DNA sequence: TGCGCCAGCAGCTGGAGGAGGGTTGAAAACACTGAAGCTTTCTTT.

Ten or more counts support this clonotype. The chain couples TRBV5-8 to TRBJ2-6; 7 nucleotides align to TRBD1. With V trimmed by 4 bases and J by 0 bases, 7 bases remained unmatched. In germline, CDR1 is SGHTS, CDR2 YDEGEE. The CDR3 has 17 residues. CDR3 loop: CASSGDSLISGANVLTF. For the CDR3, the DNA is TGTGCCAGCAGCGGGGACAGCTTGATCTCTGGGGCCAACGTCCTGACTTTC.

This clonotype was recorded at least ten times. V usage is TRBV5-1 and J usage is TRBJ1-1, with D unresolved. V gave up 3 bases and J gave up 4 bases, with 4 bases separating them. CDR3 size: 11 residues. Germline CDR1 reads SGHRS; CDR2 reads YFSETQ. The CDR3 loop reads CASSWGTEAFF. Here the CDR3 DNA reads TGCGCCAGCAGCTGGGGCACTGAAGCTTTCTTT.

The table lists this clonotype with many counts. The chain is built from TRBV12-3 or TRBV12-4 and TRBJ1-1, with a tentative D call TRBD1 (5 bases). Trimming removed 2 bases at V and 5 bases at J, with 15 bases between. The CDR3 covers 15 residues. As DNA, the CDR3 is TGTGCCAGCAGTTTAAGGTCGCGGGGACGGACTGAAGCTTTCTTT. Translation: CASSLRSRGRTEAFF.

This clonotype was found many times. V and J are TRBV20-1 and TRBJ2-5; weak D call: TRBD2 (6 bases). Per germline, CDR1 DFQATT and CDR2 SNEGSKA (reference sequence). This CDR3 spans 13 amino acids. V shed 1 base and J shed 5 bases, with 11 bases lying between them. CDR3 DNA: TGCAGTGCTAGAGTGTCAGGGAGGGAGACCCAGTACTTC. Translation gives CSARVSGRETQYF.

In its sample, this clonotype was seen many times. This chain links TRBV5-1 with TRBJ1-3; possible D gene TRBD1, 5 bases. The V gene's germline CDR1 is SGHRS and CDR2 YFSETQ. CDR3 length equals 16 residues. Trimming left V 0 bases short and J 0 bases short, with 10 bases between. CDR3 protein: CASSLEGPDSGNTIYF. The CDR3 bases are TGCGCCAGCAGCTTGGAGGGGCCCGACTCTGGAAACACCATATATTTT. Filled out from reference TRBV5-1 and TRBJ1-3, the complete variable domain reads KAGVTQTPRYLIKTRGQQVTLSCSPISGHRSVSWYQQTPGQGLQFLFEYFSETQRNKGNFPGRFSGRQFSNSRSEMNVSTLELGDSALYLCASSLEGPDSGNTIYFGEGSWLTVV.

This clonotype was counted many times. The chain combines TRBV20-1 with TRBJ1-3, with D unclear. The CDR3 runs 13 residues. Germline V lookup: CDR1 DFQATT, CDR2 SNEGSKA (reference sequence). V shed 5 bases and J shed 0 bases, with 8 bases lying between them. This chain's CDR3 is CSAPTYSGNTIYF. CDR3 nucleotide sequence: TGCAGTGCTCCGACCTACTCTGGAAACACCATATATTTT.

In this sample, this clonotype turned up many times. The chain recombines TRBV29-1 with TRBJ2-7; maybe TRBD2 (5 bases). The germline V and J ends were trimmed by 5 bases and 3 bases, with 8 bases remaining between them. The CDR3 runs 11 residues. The germline CDR1 and CDR2 sequences are SQVTM and ANQGSEA. This CDR3 is CSVLEGYEQYF. The CDR3, as DNA: TGCAGCGTTCTTGAGGGCTACGAGCAGTACTTC.

Worth noting for this clonotype: A much larger clone is a single base away; this may be a read error. This chain links TRBV7-9 with TRBJ2-1, with D unresolved. Per germline, CDR1 SEHNR and CDR2 FQNEAQ (reference sequence). V lost 0 bases, J lost 5 bases, and 14 bases lay in between. There are 16 residues in the CDR3. In DNA, the CDR3 is TGTGCCAGCAGCTTAGCACGACAACTATCCCACAATGAGCAGTTCTTC. It is translated as CASSLARQLSHNEQFF.

This clonotype was recorded at least ten times. This chain joins TRBV7-2 and TRBJ2-5, with a weak D call TRBD2 (6 bases). CDR3 length equals 12 residues. Germline CDR1 reads SGHTA; CDR2 reads FQGNSA. Trimming shortened V by 3 bases and J by 4 bases, and 6 bases separated the two germline ends. CDR3 residues: CASSLTRETQYF. The DNA of the CDR3 is TGTGCCAGCAGCTTGACTAGAGAGACCCAGTACTTC.

This clonotype was found many times. The rearrangement uses TRBV6-1 and TRBJ1-2; D uncertain. The V end lost 7 bases, the J end lost 7 bases, and 10 bases lay between the germline ends. The CDR3 runs 11 residues. Germline V gene data show CDR1 as MNHNS and CDR2 as SASEGT. The DNA of the CDR3 is TGTGCCAGCACCCCCGGAGGTGGCTACACCTTC. It encodes CASTPGGGYTF.

This clonotype was observed many times. The chain carries TRBV20-1 and TRBJ2-3, with 8 bases that match TRBD2. Germline loops: CDR1 DFQATT, CDR2 SNEGSKA (reference sequence). This CDR3 spans 16 amino acids. V lost 5 bases and J lost 2; bases outside the gene matches: 12. CDR3 region: CSAPLRTSGFTDTQYF. In DNA, the CDR3 is TGCAGTGCTCCCCTTAGAACTAGCGGCTTCACAGATACGCAGTATTTT.